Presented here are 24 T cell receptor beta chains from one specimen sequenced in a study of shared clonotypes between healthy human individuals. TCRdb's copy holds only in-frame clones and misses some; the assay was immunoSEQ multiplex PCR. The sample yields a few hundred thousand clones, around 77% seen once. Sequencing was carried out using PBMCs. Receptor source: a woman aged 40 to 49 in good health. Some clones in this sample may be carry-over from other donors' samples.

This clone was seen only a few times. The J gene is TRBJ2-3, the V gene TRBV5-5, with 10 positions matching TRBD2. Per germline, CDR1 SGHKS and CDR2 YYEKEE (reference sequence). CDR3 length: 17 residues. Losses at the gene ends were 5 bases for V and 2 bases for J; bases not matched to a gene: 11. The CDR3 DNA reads TGTGCCAGCAGTCGCACGTTAACTAGCGGGAACACAGATACGCAGTATTTT. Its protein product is CASSRTLTSGNTDTQYF. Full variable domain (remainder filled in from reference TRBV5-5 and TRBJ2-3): DAGVTQSPTHLIKTRGQQVTLRCSPISGHKSVSWYQQVLGQGPQFIFQYYEKEERGRGNFPDRFSARQFPNYSSELNVNALLLGDSALYLCASSRTLTSGNTDTQYFGPGTRLTVL.

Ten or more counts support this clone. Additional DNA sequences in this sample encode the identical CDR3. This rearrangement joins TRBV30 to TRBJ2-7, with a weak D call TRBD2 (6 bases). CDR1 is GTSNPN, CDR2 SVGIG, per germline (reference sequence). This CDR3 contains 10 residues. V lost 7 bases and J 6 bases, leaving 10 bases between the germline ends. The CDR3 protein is CAFGGFEQYF. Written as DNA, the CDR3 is TGTGCCTTTGGGGGGTTCGAGCAGTACTTC. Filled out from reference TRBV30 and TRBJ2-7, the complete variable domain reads SQTIHQWPATLVQPVGSPLSLECTVEGTSNPNLYWYRQAAGRGLQLLFYSVGIGQISSEVPQNLSASRPQDRQFILSSKKLLLSDSGFYLCAFGGFEQYFGPGTRLTVT.

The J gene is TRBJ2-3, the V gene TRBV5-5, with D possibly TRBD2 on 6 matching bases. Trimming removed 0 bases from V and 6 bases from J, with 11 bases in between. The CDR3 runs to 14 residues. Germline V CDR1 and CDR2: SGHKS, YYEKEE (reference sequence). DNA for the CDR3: TGTGCCAGCAGCTTGGCCGGGAGATCGGATACGCAGTATTTT. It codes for CASSLAGRSDTQYF.

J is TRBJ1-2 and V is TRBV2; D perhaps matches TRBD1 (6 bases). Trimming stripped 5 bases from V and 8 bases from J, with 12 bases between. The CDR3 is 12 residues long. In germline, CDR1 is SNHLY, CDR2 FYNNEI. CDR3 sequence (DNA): TGTGCCAGCAGTTACAGGGTTGAGGGCTACACCTTC. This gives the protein CASSYRVEGYTF.

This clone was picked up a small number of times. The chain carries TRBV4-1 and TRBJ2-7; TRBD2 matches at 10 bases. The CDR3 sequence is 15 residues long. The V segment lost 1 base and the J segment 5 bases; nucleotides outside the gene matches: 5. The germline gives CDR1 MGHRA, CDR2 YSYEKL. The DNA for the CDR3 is TGCGCCAGCAGCCAAGCTAGCGGGAGTGGGAACGAGCAGTACTTC. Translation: CASSQASGSGNEQYF.

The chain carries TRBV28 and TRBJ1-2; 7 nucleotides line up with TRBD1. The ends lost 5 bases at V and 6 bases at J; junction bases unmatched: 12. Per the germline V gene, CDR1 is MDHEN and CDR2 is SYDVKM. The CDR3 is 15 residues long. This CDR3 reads CASSPFIGGADGYTF. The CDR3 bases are TGTGCCAGCAGTCCCTTTATAGGGGGCGCGGATGGCTACACCTTC.

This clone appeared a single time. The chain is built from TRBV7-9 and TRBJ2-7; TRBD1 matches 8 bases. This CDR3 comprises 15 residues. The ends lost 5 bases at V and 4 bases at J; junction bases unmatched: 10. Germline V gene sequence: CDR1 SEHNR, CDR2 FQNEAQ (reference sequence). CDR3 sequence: CASSLRQGQSYEQYF. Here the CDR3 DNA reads TGTGCCAGCAGCCTTCGACAGGGGCAGAGTTACGAGCAGTACTTC.

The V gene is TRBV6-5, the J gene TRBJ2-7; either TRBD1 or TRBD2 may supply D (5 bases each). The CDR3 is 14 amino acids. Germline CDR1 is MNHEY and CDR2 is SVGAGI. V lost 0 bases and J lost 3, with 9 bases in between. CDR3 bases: TGTGCCAGCAGTTACTCGGGACCATTCTACGAGCAGTACTTC. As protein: CASSYSGPFYEQYF.

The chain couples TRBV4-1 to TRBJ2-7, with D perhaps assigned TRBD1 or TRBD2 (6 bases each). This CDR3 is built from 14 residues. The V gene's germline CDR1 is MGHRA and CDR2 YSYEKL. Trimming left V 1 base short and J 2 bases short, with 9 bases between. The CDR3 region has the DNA TGCGCCAGCAGCCAAGCGGAGGGGGCCTACGAGCAGTACTTC. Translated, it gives CASSQAEGAYEQYF.

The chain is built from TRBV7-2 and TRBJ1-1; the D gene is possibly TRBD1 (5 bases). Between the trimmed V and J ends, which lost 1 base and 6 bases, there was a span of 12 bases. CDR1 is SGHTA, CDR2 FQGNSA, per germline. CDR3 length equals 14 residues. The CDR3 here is CASSLEQGFSEAFF. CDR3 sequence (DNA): TGTGCCAGCAGCTTAGAGCAGGGTTTCTCTGAAGCTTTCTTT.

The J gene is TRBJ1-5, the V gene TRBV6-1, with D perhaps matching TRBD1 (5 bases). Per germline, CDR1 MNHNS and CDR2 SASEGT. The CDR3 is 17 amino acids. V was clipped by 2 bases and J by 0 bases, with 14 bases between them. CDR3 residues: CASSERDPFYSNQPQHF. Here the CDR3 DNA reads TGTGCCAGCAGTGAAAGGGACCCCTTCTATAGCAATCAGCCCCAGCATTTT.

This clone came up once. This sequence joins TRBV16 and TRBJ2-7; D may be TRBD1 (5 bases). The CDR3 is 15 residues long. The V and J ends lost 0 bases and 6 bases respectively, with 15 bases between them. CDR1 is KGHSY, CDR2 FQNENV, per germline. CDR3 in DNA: TGTGCCAGCAGCCAATCGGGCAGTGCTGGGGCCGAGCAGTACTTC. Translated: CASSQSGSAGAEQYF.

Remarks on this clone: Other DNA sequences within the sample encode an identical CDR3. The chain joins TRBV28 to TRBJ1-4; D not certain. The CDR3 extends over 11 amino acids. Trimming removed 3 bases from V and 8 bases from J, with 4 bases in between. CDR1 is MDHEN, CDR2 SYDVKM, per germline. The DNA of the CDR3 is TGTGCCAGCAGTTTCAGGGAAAAACTGTTTTTT. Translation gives CASSFREKLFF.

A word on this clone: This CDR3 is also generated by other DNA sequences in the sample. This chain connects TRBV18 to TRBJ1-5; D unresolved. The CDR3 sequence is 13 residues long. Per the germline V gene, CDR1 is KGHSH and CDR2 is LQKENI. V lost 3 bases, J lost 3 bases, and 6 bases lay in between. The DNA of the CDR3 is TGTGCCAGCTCACCTACAGACAATCAGCCCCAGCATTTT. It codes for CASSPTDNQPQHF.

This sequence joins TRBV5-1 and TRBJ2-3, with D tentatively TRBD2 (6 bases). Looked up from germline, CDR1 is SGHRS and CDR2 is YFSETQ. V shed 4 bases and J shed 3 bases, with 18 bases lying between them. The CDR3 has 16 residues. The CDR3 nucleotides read TGCGCCAGCAGCCTCACCGCGGACGGGAGAACAGATACGCAGTATTTT. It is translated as CASSLTADGRTDTQYF.

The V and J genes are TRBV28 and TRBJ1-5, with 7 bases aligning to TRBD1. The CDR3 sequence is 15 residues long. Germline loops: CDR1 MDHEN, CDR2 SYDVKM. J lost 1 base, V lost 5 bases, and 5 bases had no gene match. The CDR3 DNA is TGTGCCAGCAGTCCCACGGGACAGAGCAATCAGCCCCAGCATTTT. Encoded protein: CASSPTGQSNQPQHF.

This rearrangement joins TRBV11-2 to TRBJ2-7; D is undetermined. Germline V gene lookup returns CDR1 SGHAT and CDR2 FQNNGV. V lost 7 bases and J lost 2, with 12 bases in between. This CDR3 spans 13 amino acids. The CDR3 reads CASKTSAAYEQYF. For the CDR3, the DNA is TGTGCCAGCAAAACCTCCGCCGCCTACGAGCAGTACTTC. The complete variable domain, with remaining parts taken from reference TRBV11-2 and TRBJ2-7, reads EAGVAQSPRYKIIEKRQSVAFWCNPISGHATLYWYQQILGQGPKLLIQFQNNGVVDDSQLPKDRFSAERLKGVDSTLKIQPAKLEDSAVYLCASKTSAAYEQYFGPGTRLTVT.

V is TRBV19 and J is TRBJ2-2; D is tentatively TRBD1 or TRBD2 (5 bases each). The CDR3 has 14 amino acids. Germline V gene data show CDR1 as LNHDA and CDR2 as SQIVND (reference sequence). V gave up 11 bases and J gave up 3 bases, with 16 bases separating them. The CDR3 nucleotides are TGTGCCTCCGGGGCGGTTCGTTACACCGGGGAGCTGTTTTTT. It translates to CASGAVRYTGELFF. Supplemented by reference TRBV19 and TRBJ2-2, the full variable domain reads DGGITQSPKYLFRKEGQNVTLSCEQNLNHDAMYWYRQDPGQGLRLIYYSQIVNDFQKGDIAEGYSVSREKKESFPLTVTSAQKNPTAFYLCASGAVRYTGELFFGEGSRLTVL.

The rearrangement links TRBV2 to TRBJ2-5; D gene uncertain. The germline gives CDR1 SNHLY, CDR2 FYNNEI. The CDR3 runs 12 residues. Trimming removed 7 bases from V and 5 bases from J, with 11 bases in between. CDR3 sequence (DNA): TGTGCCAGCACTCAGCAGAGGGAGACCCAGTACTTC. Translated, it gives CASTQQRETQYF.

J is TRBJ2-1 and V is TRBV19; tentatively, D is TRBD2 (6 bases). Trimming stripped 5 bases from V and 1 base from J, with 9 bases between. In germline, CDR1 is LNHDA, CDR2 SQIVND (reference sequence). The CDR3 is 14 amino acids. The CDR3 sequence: CASSGGTSYNEQFF. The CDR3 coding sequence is TGTGCCAGTAGTGGAGGGACTTCCTACAATGAGCAGTTCTTC.

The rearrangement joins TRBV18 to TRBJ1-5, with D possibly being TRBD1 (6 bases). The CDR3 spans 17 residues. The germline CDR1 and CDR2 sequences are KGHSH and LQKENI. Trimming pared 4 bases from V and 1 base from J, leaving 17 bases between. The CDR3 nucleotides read TGTGCCAGCTCACTTTGGGGTGAGGGGGAGAGCAATCAGCCCCAGCATTTT. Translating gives CASSLWGEGESNQPQHF.

In DNA, the CDR3 is TGCGCCAGCAGCCAAGATCACAGCAACACTGAAGCTTTCTTT. Translating gives CASSQDHSNTEAFF. V is TRBV4-1 and J is TRBJ1-1; D is unresolved. Germline CDR1 is MGHRA and CDR2 is YSYEKL. Trimming stripped 0 bases from V and 2 bases from J, with 7 bases between. The CDR3 extends over 14 amino acids.

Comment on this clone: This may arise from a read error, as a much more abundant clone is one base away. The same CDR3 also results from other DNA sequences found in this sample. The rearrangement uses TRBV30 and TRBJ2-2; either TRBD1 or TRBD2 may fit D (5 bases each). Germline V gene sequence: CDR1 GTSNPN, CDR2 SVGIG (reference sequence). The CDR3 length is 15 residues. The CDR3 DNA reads TGTGCCTGGAGTGTGGGGGAGAGGATTACCGGGGAGCTATTTTTT. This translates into CAWSVGERITGELFF. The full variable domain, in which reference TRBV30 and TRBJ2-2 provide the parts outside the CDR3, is SQTIHQWPATLVQPVGSPLSLECTVEGTSNPNLYWYRQAAGRGLQLLFYSVGIGQISSEVPQNLSASRPQDRQFILSSKKLLLSDSGFYLCAWSVGERITGELFFGEGSRLTVL.

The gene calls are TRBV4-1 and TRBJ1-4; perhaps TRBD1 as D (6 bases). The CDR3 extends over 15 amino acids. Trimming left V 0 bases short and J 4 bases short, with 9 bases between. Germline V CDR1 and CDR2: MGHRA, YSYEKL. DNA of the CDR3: TGCGCCAGCAGCCAAGAAGGGGGGCGTAATGAAAAACTGTTTTTT. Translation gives CASSQEGGRNEKLFF.